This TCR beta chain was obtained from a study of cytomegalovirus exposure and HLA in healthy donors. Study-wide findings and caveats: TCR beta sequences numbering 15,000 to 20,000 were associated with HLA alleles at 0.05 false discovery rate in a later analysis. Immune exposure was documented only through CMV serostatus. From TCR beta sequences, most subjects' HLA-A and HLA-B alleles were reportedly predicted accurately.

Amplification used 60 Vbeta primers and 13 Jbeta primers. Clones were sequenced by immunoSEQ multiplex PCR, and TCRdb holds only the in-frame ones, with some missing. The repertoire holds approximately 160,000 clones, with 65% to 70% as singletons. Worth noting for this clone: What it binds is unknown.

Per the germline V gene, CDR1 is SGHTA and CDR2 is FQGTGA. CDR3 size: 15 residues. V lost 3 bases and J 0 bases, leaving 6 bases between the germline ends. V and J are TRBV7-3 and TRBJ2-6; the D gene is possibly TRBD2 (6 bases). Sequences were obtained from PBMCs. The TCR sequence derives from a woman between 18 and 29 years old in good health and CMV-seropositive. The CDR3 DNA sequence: TGTGCCAGCAGCTTGGAGGGCTCTGGGGCCAACGTCCTGACTTTC. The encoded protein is CASSLEGSGANVLTF.